This T cell receptor beta chain comes out of a study of cytomegalovirus exposure and HLA in healthy donors. Study as a whole: The roughly 130 validation repertoires used the same platform as the 550 to 850 first-cohort repertoires (as reported by a later analysis).

Regarding this clone: Its antigen is unknown.

Notes on the study in general: Across donors, most TCRs were seen rarely, yet some public ones were widespread. A few CMV-associated chains proved CMV antigen-specific in vitro.

TCRdb's table, derived via immunoSEQ multiplex PCR, lists solely in-frame clones and lacks some. The sample yields around 130,000 clones, roughly 89% seen once. The approximately 120-subject validation cohort, separate from the roughly 700-subject first cohort, included the donors. Sequencing input: PBMCs. The receptor's source is a man aged 25 to 40 in good health and CMV-seronegative.

In DNA, the CDR3 is TGTGCCAGTAGTTCCGGGTCCGAGCAGTACTTC. It translates to CASSSGSEQYF. The V call is TRBV19, the J call TRBJ2-7; no firm D call. The CDR3 spans 11 residues. The germline V gene has CDR1 LNHDA and CDR2 SQIVND (reference sequence). V was pared by 5 bases and J by 6 bases, with 8 bases between.